This record concerns one T cell receptor beta chain sequence. As yet, its antigen is unknown. This record comes from a study of T cell responses to AZD1222 COVID-19 vaccine. For the study at large: Investigators merged groups given second doses at roughly 4 or roughly 12 weeks.

Per germline, CDR1 MRHNA and CDR2 SNTAGT. After removal of 8 bases from V and 5 bases from J, the junction contained 11 bases not matched to a gene. The CDR3 is 16 residues long. Points from the study as a whole: Unmutated variant regions reportedly attract nearly half of all spike-specific TCRs. Clonal diversity was possibly underestimated, and white British individuals and females predominated among donors. Of the AZD1222 recipients, only 5 or 6 were seropositive at baseline.

Clones were sequenced by immunoSEQ multiplex PCR, and TCRdb holds only the in-frame ones, with some missing. The sample has around 110,000 clones, 70% to 90% seen once. The sample in question was peripheral blood, obtained on day 0 of AZD1222 vaccination. The sequence derives from an adult in good health. The genes are TRBV6-4 and TRBJ2-3; TRBD2 agrees at 12 bases. The CDR3 region is CASAVPSGGAEDTQYF. CDR3 sequence (DNA): TGTGCCAGCGCCGTCCCTAGCGGGGGGGCCGAAGATACGCAGTATTTT.